One T cell receptor beta chain is described in this entry. Its antigen is unidentified. The sample originates from a study of T cells in Graves' hyperthyroidism and ophthalmopathy. The study's findings and limits: Separating ophthalmopathy from stable hyperthyroidism was achieved by a 13 V-J model.

The CDR3 loop spans 17 amino acids. The V gene end was trimmed by 3 bases and the J gene end by 6 bases; junction bases not matched to a gene: 12. Germline assignment: CDR1 LNHDA and CDR2 SQIVND (reference sequence). RNA transcripts provided the source from which TCR beta CDR3 regions were amplified. TCR CDR3 underwent first-round RT-PCR with the HTBI primer set. MiXCR, run by TCRdb on the multiplex PCR reads, gives a single entry per CDR3 protein. The sample holds about 590,000 distinct CDR3 sequences, about 15% seen once. Material for sequencing was blood. The clonotype was recovered from a young woman with Graves' hyperthyroidism. The V and J genes are TRBV19 and TRBJ2-2, with 8 bases identical to TRBD2. The DNA for the CDR3 is TGTGCCAGTAGTATTTTCACGACTAGCGCTAGTGCCGGGGAGCTGTTTTTT. This gives the protein CASSIFTTSASAGELFF.